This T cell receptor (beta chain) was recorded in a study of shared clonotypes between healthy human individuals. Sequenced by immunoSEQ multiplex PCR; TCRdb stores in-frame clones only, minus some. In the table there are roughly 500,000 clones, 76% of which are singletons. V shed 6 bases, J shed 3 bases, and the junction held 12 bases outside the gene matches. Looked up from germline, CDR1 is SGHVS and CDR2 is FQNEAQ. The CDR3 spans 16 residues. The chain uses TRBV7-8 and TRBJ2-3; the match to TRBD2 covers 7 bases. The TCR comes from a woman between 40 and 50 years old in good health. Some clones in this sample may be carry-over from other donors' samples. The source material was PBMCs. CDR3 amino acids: CASSYPGERGTDTQYF. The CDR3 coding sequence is TGTGCCAGCAGTTACCCTGGGGAGCGGGGAACAGATACGCAGTATTTT.